The 16 T cell receptor beta chains in this list originate from one sample, sequenced in a study of T cell repertoires in cytomegalovirus infection (dated by TCRdb to the late 2010s). In the paper's terms, the treatment or condition label means: in vitro stimulation with specific CMV peptide epitopes to enrich CMV-specific T cells. Antigens for these TCRs are unknown. Sequencing instrument: Illumina HiSeq 1500. TCRdb reworked the public reads: Q25 trimming with fastp, MiXCR clone assembly, productive beta chains retained. Each CDR3 protein appears once, grouped with its most common genes and DNA. In all, the sample holds around 900,000 distinct CDR3 sequences, and about a third of those were seen once. The ten largest clones take up around 15% of the sample. This sample comprised cultured CD8+ T cells from PBMCs, obtained from culture after CMV antigen stimulation. These receptors all stem from a human donor in good health (CMV status not recorded). Some clones in this sample may be carry-over from other donors' samples.

The chain has TRBV6-5 and TRBJ2-7; 8 positions agree with TRBD1. Germline V gene lookup returns CDR1 MNHEY and CDR2 SVGAGI. This CDR3 is 12 amino acids long. Trimming removed 7 bases from V and 2 bases from J; junction bases left unmatched: 1. DNA of the CDR3: TGTGCCAGCATGACAGGGGCCTACGAGCAGTACTTC. The encoded protein is CASMTGAYEQYF.

This clonotype was recorded a few times. The CDR3 nucleotides read TGTGCCAGCAGCGGAGGACCCCGGGACAACGACGAGCAGTACTTC. This codes for CASSGGPRDNDEQYF. The rearrangement joins TRBV7-6 to TRBJ2-7; tentatively, D is TRBD1 (6 bases). The CDR3 is 15 residues long. Per the germline V gene, CDR1 is SGHVS and CDR2 is FNYEAQ. V was shortened by 5 bases and J by 5 bases, with 19 bases between the two germline ends.

This chain connects TRBV27 to TRBJ2-1, with 7 bases that match TRBD1. The germline V gene encodes CDR1 MNHEY and CDR2 SMNVEV (reference sequence). The V and J ends lost 4 bases and 2 bases, in that order; junction bases with no gene match: 5. CDR3 length: 15 residues. The CDR3 is CASSSMGTAYNEQFF. For the CDR3, the DNA is TGTGCCAGCAGTTCTATGGGGACAGCCTACAATGAGCAGTTCTTC.

This clonotype was detected ten times or more. CDR3 loop: CASSFNPGQGITEAFF. CDR3 sequence (DNA): TGTGCCAGCAGCTTTAACCCGGGACAGGGTATCACTGAAGCTTTCTTT. This chain connects TRBV7-2 to TRBJ1-1; 9 bases fit TRBD1. The V segment lost 3 bases and the J segment 4 bases; nucleotides outside the gene matches: 9. Germline assignment: CDR1 SGHTA and CDR2 FQGNSA. CDR3 length equals 16 residues. The whole variable domain, remainder taken from reference TRBV7-2 and TRBJ1-1, is GAGVSQSPSNKVTEKGKDVELRCDPISGHTALYWYRQSLGQGLEFLIYFQGNSAPDKSGLPSDRFSAERTGGSVSTLTIQRTQQEDSAVYLCASSFNPGQGITEAFFGQGTRLTVV.

V usage is TRBV6-2 or TRBV6-3 and J usage is TRBJ1-1; D perhaps matches TRBD1 (6 bases). CDR3 length equals 14 residues. V lost 0 bases and J 7 bases, leaving 12 bases between the germline ends. The germline V gene has CDR1 MNHEY and CDR2 SVGEGT. Written as DNA, the CDR3 is TGTGCCAGCAGTTACTCGAGATTGGACAGTGAAGCTTTCTTT. Translated: CASSYSRLDSEAFF.

This clonotype was detected ten times or more. The CDR3 sequence: CASSSRRFDYTF. In nucleotides, the CDR3 is TGTGCCAGCAGCTCACGGAGGTTTGACTACACCTTC. V and J are TRBV7-6 and TRBJ1-2; no reliable D call. Germline loops: CDR1 SGHVS, CDR2 FNYEAQ. Trimming stripped 4 bases from V and 10 bases from J, with 13 bases between. This CDR3 has 12 amino acids.

J is TRBJ2-4 and V is TRBV7-6, with 7 bases identical to TRBD1. The CDR3 sequence is 15 residues long. The V gene end was trimmed by 5 bases and the J gene end by 0 bases; junction bases not matched to a gene: 4. Germline lookup yields CDR1 SGHVS and CDR2 FNYEAQ. The chain's CDR3 is CASSERQGAKNIQYF. CDR3 coding DNA: TGTGCCAGCAGCGAACGACAGGGAGCCAAAAACATTCAGTACTTC.

This clonotype was picked up many times. The genes are TRBV7-2 and TRBJ1-6; the D gene is possibly TRBD1 (5 bases). This CDR3 is 16 amino acids long. CDR1 and CDR2 from the germline V gene are SGHTA and FQGNSA. V was trimmed by 2 bases and J by 4 bases, leaving 12 bases between them. CDR3 amino acids: CASSLIPGSYNSPLHF. As DNA, the CDR3 is TGTGCCAGCAGCTTAATTCCAGGGTCTTATAATTCACCCCTCCACTTT.

V usage is TRBV29-1 and J usage is TRBJ1-5, with unresolved D. Germline CDR1 SQVTM, CDR2 ANQGSEA. The V and J ends lost 4 bases and 2 bases respectively, with 15 bases between them. The length of the CDR3 is 15 residues. For the CDR3, the DNA is TGCAGCGTTGCCCTTACCGGGCTAGGCAATCAGCCCCAGCATTTT. It codes for CSVALTGLGNQPQHF.

This clonotype was recorded once. One junction end disagrees with the germline gene, perhaps due to a read error. The chain combines TRBV7-6 with TRBJ2-6; TRBD2 matches at 13 bases. This CDR3 is 21 amino acids long. The germline gives CDR1 SGHVS, CDR2 FNYEAQ. The CDR3 sequence is CAGSFGFPGLAGESGANVLTF. CDR3 in DNA: TGTGCCGGCAGCTTCGGATTTCCAGGACTAGCGGGGGAGTCTGGGGCCAACGTCCTGACTTTC.

The chain joins TRBV25-1 to TRBJ2-2; D remains ambiguous. Germline V gene sequence: CDR1 MGHDK, CDR2 SYGVNS. Trimming stripped 3 bases from V and 2 bases from J, with 10 bases between. The CDR3 length is 15 residues. The CDR3, as DNA: TGTGCCAGCAGTGACCGGAGCCGTAACACCGGGGAGCTGTTTTTT. Its translation is CASSDRSRNTGELFF.

The CDR3 sequence is CASSTAGVNTGELFF. The CDR3 nucleotides read TGTGCCAGTAGCACCGCAGGGGTGAACACCGGGGAGCTGTTTTTT. This chain links TRBV19 with TRBJ2-2; tentative D call: TRBD1 (6 bases). In germline, CDR1 is LNHDA, CDR2 SQIVND (reference sequence). The CDR3 loop spans 15 amino acids. V was pared by 6 bases and J by 1 base, with 12 bases between.

This clonotype was observed at least ten times. V gene TRBV7-8 combines with J gene TRBJ2-3, with D perhaps matching TRBD1 or TRBD2 (6 bases each). The germline V gene has CDR1 SGHVS and CDR2 FQNEAQ. The CDR3 extends over 15 amino acids. Trimming removed 1 base from V and 4 bases from J, with 12 bases in between. This CDR3 reads CASSLEGGYADTQYF. The DNA of the CDR3 is TGTGCCAGCAGCTTAGAGGGGGGATACGCAGATACGCAGTATTTT.

This clonotype has at least ten counts. CDR3 DNA: TGTGCCAGCAGCTTAGGTGAGGTAACCTACGAGCAGTACTTC. This translates into CASSLGEVTYEQYF. V gene TRBV7-2 combines with J gene TRBJ2-7; D is unclear. CDR1 is SGHTA, CDR2 FQGNSA, per germline. V lost 1 base, J lost 2 bases, and 9 bases lay in between. There are 14 residues in the CDR3.

This clonotype showed up just a few times. This rearrangement joins TRBV11-2 to TRBJ2-7, with 10 bases lining up with TRBD1. Germline V gene lookup returns CDR1 SGHAT and CDR2 FQNNGV. This CDR3 spans 22 amino acids. J lost 3 bases, V lost 5 bases, and 28 bases had no gene match. The CDR3 DNA reads TGTGCCAGCAGCCCATACCGGGGATTGGGACAGGGGATGGTCACTATTTACTACGAGCAGTACGTC. Its translation: CASSPYRGLGQGMVTIYYEQYV.

This clonotype showed up just a few times. The chain is built from TRBV7-9 and TRBJ2-5; D is unresolved. V shed 5 bases and J shed 5 bases, with 9 bases lying between them. Germline V CDR1 and CDR2: SEHNR, FQNEAQ (reference sequence). This CDR3 contains 12 residues. Here the CDR3 reads CASSLDDETQYF. As DNA, the CDR3 is TGTGCCAGCAGCCTAGATGATGAGACCCAGTACTTC.